These 20 T cell receptor beta chains were sequenced from one sample in a study of CD8 T cells in ankylosing spondylitis. Each CDR3 protein is one row after TCRdb ran MiXCR on the 5' RACE reads. Here the sample spans fewer than 400,000 distinct CDR3 sequences, roughly 14% being singletons. The specimen was blood, either unsorted or a sorted T cell fraction (not recorded which). The receptors shown here come from a male donor with ankylosing spondylitis or in good health (not recorded which).

This clonotype has more than one count but fewer than ten. J is TRBJ1-4 and V is TRBV7-9; D uncertain. Trimming took 4 bases from V and 5 from J, leaving 14 bases between them. This CDR3 contains 15 residues. CDR1 is SEHNR and CDR2 is FQNEAQ in the germline V gene (reference sequence). The CDR3 nucleotides are TGTGCCAGCAGCTCTTGGCCGGACCTAAATGAAAAACTGTTTTTT. Residues: CASSSWPDLNEKLFF.

This clonotype occurred a few times. This chain uses TRBV27 with TRBJ1-1; D unclear. Per the germline V gene, CDR1 is MNHEY and CDR2 is SMNVEV (reference sequence). Trimming removed 4 bases at V and 5 bases at J, with 14 bases between. There are 14 residues in the CDR3. The CDR3 nucleotides read TGTGCCAGCAGTTCAGACTTACGGAGGACTGAAGCTTTCTTT. Translating it yields CASSSDLRRTEAFF.

The chain joins TRBV4-1 to TRBJ2-1; 7 bases fit TRBD1. With V trimmed by 0 bases and J by 6 bases, 2 bases remained unmatched. Germline V gene data show CDR1 as MGHRA and CDR2 as YSYEKL. This CDR3 is 14 amino acids long. CDR3: CASSQETGSNEQFF. DNA for the CDR3: TGCGCCAGCAGCCAAGAGACAGGGAGCAATGAGCAGTTCTTC.

The chain is built from TRBV6-2 or TRBV6-3 and TRBJ2-1; 10 positions match TRBD2. The CDR3 sequence is 14 residues long. CDR1 is MNHEY and CDR2 is SVGEGT in the germline V gene. V lost 8 bases, J lost 8 bases, and 9 bases stayed unmatched. CDR3 coding DNA: TGTGCCAGCGCATTGGGACTAGCGTCCGATGAGCAGTTCTTC. It is translated as CASALGLASDEQFF.

This clonotype showed up just a few times. This chain joins TRBV11-2 and TRBJ2-5, with 11 positions matching TRBD1. The CDR3 contains 16 residues. V lost 5 bases, J lost 2 bases, and 7 bases stayed unmatched. CDR1 is SGHAT, CDR2 FQNNGV, per germline. Written as DNA, the CDR3 is TGTGCCAGCAGCCTAACCGGGACAGGGGGACAAGAGACCCAGTACTTC. It codes for CASSLTGTGGQETQYF. The variable domain in full, completed from reference TRBV11-2 and TRBJ2-5, reads EAGVAQSPRYKIIEKRQSVAFWCNPISGHATLYWYQQILGQGPKLLIQFQNNGVVDDSQLPKDRFSAERLKGVDSTLKIQPAKLEDSAVYLCASSLTGTGGQETQYFGPGTRLLVL.

This clonotype showed up just a few times. This chain joins TRBV10-3 and TRBJ2-6; D gene uncertain. This CDR3 contains 14 residues. Germline CDR1 ENHRY, CDR2 SYGVKD. V lost 8 bases to trimming and J lost 2 bases, with 10 bases between them. The DNA of the CDR3 is TGTGCCATCCCCAGTGAGGCTGGGGCCAACGTCCTGACTTTC. Protein: CAIPSEAGANVLTF.

The genes are TRBV20-1 and TRBJ2-1; TRBD2 agrees at 10 bases. Germline CDR1 and CDR2: DFQATT and SNEGSKA (reference sequence). This CDR3 region has 16 residues. Trimming cost V 5 bases and J 0 bases; bases outside gene matches: 7. The CDR3 DNA sequence: TGCAGTGCTTTACGTAGCGGGGGGAGCTCCTACAATGAGCAGTTCTTC. Translated: CSALRSGGSSYNEQFF.

In its sample, this clonotype was seen a few times. This chain connects TRBV12-3 or TRBV12-4 to TRBJ2-1, with D perhaps matching TRBD1 (5 bases). V was pared by 1 base and J by 0 bases, with 16 bases between. CDR3 size: 18 residues. DNA for the CDR3: TGTGCCAGCAGTTTAGTCTGGCAGGGCCTGAGCTCCTACAATGAGCAGTTCTTC. This codes for CASSLVWQGLSSYNEQFF.

The sample holds a few counts of this clonotype. This chain uses TRBV29-1 with TRBJ1-1, with a tentative D call TRBD1 (5 bases). Trimming removed 7 bases from V and 5 bases from J, with 11 bases in between. Germline assignment: CDR1 SQVTM and CDR2 ANQGSEA. This CDR3 region has 11 residues. The CDR3 sequence is CSAGAATEAFF. Written as DNA, the CDR3 is TGCAGCGCTGGGGCCGCGACTGAAGCTTTCTTT.

There are a few counts of this clonotype. This rearrangement joins TRBV5-1 to TRBJ2-5, with 9 bases matching TRBD1. The CDR3 has 15 amino acids. Germline CDR1 SGHRS, CDR2 YFSETQ. J lost 4 bases, V lost 4 bases, and 8 bases had no gene match. The CDR3 reads CASSPGTGRGETQYF. The CDR3 DNA is TGCGCCAGCAGCCCAGGGACAGGGAGGGGAGAGACCCAGTACTTC.

Many counts were recorded for this clonotype. The rearrangement joins TRBV25-1 to TRBJ1-1; maybe TRBD1 (6 bases). CDR1 and CDR2 (germline): MGHDK, SYGVNS. There are 13 residues in the CDR3. With 3 bases removed from V and 5 bases from J, the gap between germline ends came to 10 bases. CDR3 coding DNA: TGTGCCAGCAGTGAGGGGGGGCGAACTGAAGCTTTCTTT. Protein sequence: CASSEGGRTEAFF.

This clonotype was observed a handful of times. This chain joins TRBV5-1 and TRBJ2-7; 11 bases agree with TRBD1. V was pared by 4 bases and J by 2 bases, with 5 bases of the junction left unmatched. Looked up from germline, CDR1 is SGHRS and CDR2 is YFSETQ. The CDR3 consists of 15 residues. CDR3 nucleotide sequence: TGCGCCAGCAGCGCCGGGACAGGGGGGACCTACGAGCAGTACTTC. It specifies CASSAGTGGTYEQYF. The full variable domain, in which reference TRBV5-1 and TRBJ2-7 provide the parts outside the CDR3, is KAGVTQTPRYLIKTRGQQVTLSCSPISGHRSVSWYQQTPGQGLQFLFEYFSETQRNKGNFPGRFSGRQFSNSRSEMNVSTLELGDSALYLCASSAGTGGTYEQYFGPGTRLTVT.

The rearrangement links TRBV29-1 to TRBJ1-2; D unresolved. Germline V CDR1 and CDR2: SQVTM, ANQGSEA. Trimming cost V 4 bases and J 5 bases, with 11 bases left between them. The CDR3 loop spans 12 amino acids. The CDR3 reads CSVVENSYGYTF. CDR3 coding DNA: TGCAGCGTTGTGGAGAACTCGTATGGCTACACCTTC.

This clonotype was observed a few times. This sequence joins TRBV20-1 and TRBJ2-7, with 9 bases matching TRBD1. Germline CDR1 and CDR2: DFQATT and SNEGSKA (reference sequence). The CDR3 consists of 14 residues. Germline trimming cut 4 bases from V and 4 bases from J; bases unmatched to any gene: 8. This chain's CDR3 is CSATWGQGRYEQYF. The CDR3 region has the DNA TGCAGTGCTACCTGGGGACAGGGAAGATACGAGCAGTACTTC.

The table lists this clonotype with a count of one. The CDR3 here is CASSVPVGSGANVLTF. The DNA of the CDR3 is TGTGCCAGCAGCGTGCCCGTGGGCTCTGGGGCCAACGTCCTGACTTTC. The chain joins TRBV2 to TRBJ2-6, with D unresolved. With 6 bases removed from V and 0 bases from J, the gap between germline ends came to 12 bases. Germline assignment: CDR1 SNHLY and CDR2 FYNNEI. The CDR3 contains 16 residues.

This clonotype has at least ten counts. The chain is built from TRBV28 and TRBJ2-5, with 9 bases identical to TRBD2. From germline, CDR1 is MDHEN and CDR2 SYDVKM. V shed 4 bases and J 4 bases; nucleotides not matched to a gene: 10. The CDR3 covers 16 residues. CDR3 in DNA: TGTGCCAGCAGTTCGCCTATAAGCGGGGGGCGAGAGACCCAGTACTTC. Its translation is CASSSPISGGRETQYF.

V usage is TRBV2 and J usage is TRBJ2-5; 8 nucleotides agree with TRBD1. The CDR3 spans 12 residues. Per germline, CDR1 SNHLY and CDR2 FYNNEI. The V gene end was trimmed by 11 bases and the J gene end by 1 base; junction bases not matched to a gene: 3. CDR3 sequence (DNA): TGTGCCGGGACAGGACTCCAAGAGACCCAGTACTTC. Protein product: CAGTGLQETQYF.

This clonotype was observed a handful of times. The chain combines TRBV20-1 with TRBJ1-2, with 9 bases lining up with TRBD1. CDR3 length equals 11 residues. Germline values: CDR1 DFQATT, CDR2 SNEGSKA (reference sequence). The CDR3 nucleotides read TGCATGGGGACAGGGCGAGCTGGCTACACCTTC. It translates to CMGTGRAGYTF.

This rearrangement joins TRBV9 to TRBJ2-5; 7 nucleotides match TRBD2. The germline V gene has CDR1 SGDLS and CDR2 YYNGEE. This CDR3 contains 13 residues. Trimming took 6 bases from V and 3 from J; bases not matched to a gene: 5. CDR3 in amino acids: CASNPGGEETQYF. DNA for the CDR3: TGTGCCAGCAACCCTGGGGGGGAAGAGACCCAGTACTTC.

The chain is built from TRBV7-9 and TRBJ1-2; 10 bases line up with TRBD1. The V gene's germline CDR1 is SEHNR and CDR2 FQNEAQ (reference sequence). CDR3 length equals 16 residues. V trimming: 6 bases; J trimming: 5 bases; junction bases outside the gene matches: 12. The CDR3 here is CASSITGTGVAYGYTF. The CDR3 DNA reads as TGTGCCAGCAGTATAACCGGGACAGGGGTTGCGTATGGCTACACCTTC.